This T cell receptor beta chain comes out of a study of cytomegalovirus exposure and HLA in healthy donors. Overall study: According to later analysis, the same platform produced the roughly 120 validation and several hundred first-cohort repertoires.

Turning to this clone: As yet, its antigen is unknown.

The study's findings and limits: Most sequenced TCRs were rare (though some public TCRs occurred in many donors). The classifier was said to identify cytomegalovirus status with high specificity and sensitivity.

TCRdb keeps only in-frame clones here, not all; method: immunoSEQ multiplex PCR. The data contain over 75,000 clones, roughly 85% of them singletons. Germline V gene lookup returns CDR1 MNHNY and CDR2 SVGAGI (reference sequence). V lost 2 bases, J lost 3 bases, and 4 bases stayed unmatched. The CDR3 spans 16 residues. This rearrangement joins TRBV6-6 to TRBJ2-3, with 11 bases lining up with TRBD1. The origin of this receptor is a man in his late teens or twenties in good health and CMV-seropositive. The sample taken for sequencing was PBMCs. The CDR3 nucleotides read TGTGCCAGCAGTTACGTCGGGACAGGGGGGACAGATACGCAGTATTTT. Its protein is CASSYVGTGGTDTQYF.